The sequence of this T cell receptor beta chain was determined in a study of blood T cell repertoires in COVID-19. Turning to the study itself: Sites in the United States, Italy and Spain provided acute and convalescent COVID-19 samples.

The data were produced by immunoSEQ multiplex PCR, yet TCRdb's version contains in-frame clones alone and is incomplete. The sample holds around 12,000 clones, approximately 85% seen once. The germline V gene has CDR1 SGHRS and CDR2 YFSETQ. The CDR3 spans 15 residues. The junction had 7 bases not matched to a gene; V was cut back by 2 bases and J by 7 bases. The source material was peripheral blood. The chain has TRBV5-1 and TRBJ2-1, with 9 bases that match TRBD2. The TCR sequence derives from a human donor in a cohort sampled during active COVID-19. CDR3 DNA: TGCGCCAGCAGCTTAGGTAGCGGGAGCTCAAATGAGCAGTTCTTC. This translates into CASSLGSGSSNEQFF.